This T cell receptor beta chain is from a study of T cell repertoires in ileal Crohn's disease (dated 2019 in TCRdb). General notes on the study: The median duration of disease was 6 to 10 years, and at the time of surgery around 36% of patients were active smokers. Surgery was performed for a complication in all patients, with stricturing disease in about 61% and penetrating disease in approximately 40%. Roughly half of the patients were given postoperative therapy, with fewer than 12 receiving thiopurines and 15 to 20 receiving anti-TNF agents. The M0 samples consisted of biopsies taken from the inflamed part of the ileum within the surgical resection specimen. Roughly 500 nanograms of biopsy DNA per sample were submitted for commercial TCRB immunosequencing. The TCR repertoire was analysed in around 50 patients with Crohn's disease drawn from a prospective multicentre cohort. The study ran alongside a multicentre cohort designed to identify predictors of early endoscopic recurrence after ileocolonic resection. Endoscopic postoperative recurrence was defined as a Rutgeerts score above i0. A total of about 170 mucosal samples from about 50 patients were sequenced, with samples obtained at several locations on the surgical specimen and at postoperative endoscopy.

Trimming takes 4 bases off V and 1 base off J; junction bases not matched to a gene: 3. Taken from the germline V gene, the CDR1 and CDR2 loops are SGHRS and YFSETQ. Counted from cysteine to phenylalanine, this CDR3 has 14 amino acids. Only the CDR3 DNA is retained, 42 bases long and in frame from the first base. A note on this clone: This clone's antigen is unknown. No base qualities exist here, and no much larger clone lies one base off it.

This specimen's time point label, per the study, means: inflamed ileum from the surgical specimen. To be eligible, patients had to be adults with ileal or ileocolonic Crohn's disease and an indication for ileocolonic resection. Whole ileal mucosal biopsies were kept frozen at -80 degrees C prior to DNA extraction. Genomic DNA was extracted from frozen whole biopsies with a TRizol-based method and quantified on a NanoDrop 2000 spectrophotometer. Study-wide findings and limitations: Higher percentages of high-frequency clones at the time of surgery were linked to endoscopic recurrence, and every patient with clonality above 26.8% (18/57) had recurrence. A significantly higher proportion of clonal expansions was observed in active smokers at surgery than in non-smokers (about 25% vs 20%, p=0.02). More high-frequency clones were carried by sorted CD8 T cells than by CD4 T cells, suggesting that mucosal expansions were mainly CD8. Only a subgroup of patients, of unstated size, had mucosal CD4 and CD8 T cells sorted and sequenced.

Receptors were amplified or captured by the immunoSEQ multiplex PCR assay. Adaptive Biotechnology amplified the CDR3 regions from genomic DNA with a two-step multiplex PCR designed to control amplification bias. Primers covering every V and J gene segment were used in the first PCR, while barcodes and Illumina adapters were added in the second PCR. CDR3 libraries were sequenced on an Illumina instrument. Per the authors' processing: The analysis used both the pipelines supplied by the vendor and custom analysis of the raw data in R/Bioconductor with R version 3.3.0. Clonality, ranging from 0 to 1, was calculated as the inverse of the normalised Shannon entropy of all productive clones. High-frequency clones were defined as the share of the repertoire occupied by the top 100 clones, with only clones passing a 95% confidence test being retained. Repertoire diversity was measured with the Simpson index, and overlap between samples was measured with the Morisita-Horn index. The table was pulled from immuneACCESS by TCRdb, which kept in-frame rearrangements only. Such tables lose some clones; where checked, under half of the loss comes from unresolved V genes, and the rest has no known cause. The V and J calls and clone size were taken over from that table, and D and trimming were inferred from the DNA. The sample profile shows several thousand clones; roughly 85% of them were found once. The ten most abundant clones make up about 10% of the sample.

The clonotype originates from an adult with Crohn's disease. Recombination joined TRBV5-1 with TRBJ2-3; 7 bases in between match TRBD1. Sequencing was performed on ileal tissue. The CDR3 protein: CASSVGGGTDTQYF. The DNA sequence is as follows: TGCGCCAGCAGCGTAGGGGGCGGCACAGATACGCAGTATTTT.